The next 20 T cell receptor beta chains were all read from a single sample in a study of breast tumors, draining lymph nodes, adjacent tissues. Each CDR3 protein is one row after TCRdb ran MiXCR on the multiplex PCR reads. The table has some 140,000 distinct CDR3 sequences, about a fifth seen once; the top ten hold approximately 2.7%. The lymph nodes were axillary draining lymph nodes from breast cancer patients. Input material: axillary lymph node tissue. The receptors shown here come from a female donor with breast cancer. Some clones in this sample may be carry-over from other donors' samples.

In the case of this clonotype: This may arise from a read error, as a much more abundant clone is one base away. The rearrangement uses TRBV6-2 or TRBV6-3 and TRBJ2-5; no firm D call. The germline gives CDR1 MNHEY, CDR2 SVGEGT. The ends were cut back, 2 bases at V and 5 bases at J, with 15 bases in the middle. This CDR3 comprises 15 residues. The CDR3 bases are TGTGCCAGCAGTTACGGGCGGAAGTCTCGGGAGACCCAGTACTTC. Its translation: CASSYGRKSRETQYF.

Ten or more counts support this clonotype. CDR3 in amino acids: CASSYRGGPGELFF. For the CDR3, the DNA is TGTGCCAGCAGCTATAGGGGAGGGCCCGGGGAGCTGTTTTTT. This rearrangement joins TRBV7-2 to TRBJ2-2, with TRBD2 identical over 7 bases. Losses at the gene ends were 4 bases for V and 6 bases for J; bases not matched to a gene: 5. CDR3 length: 14 residues. Germline CDR1 and CDR2: SGHTA and FQGNSA.

This clonotype occurred many times. This sequence joins TRBV6-6 and TRBJ1-6; TRBD1 matches 8 bases. CDR1 is MNHNY, CDR2 SVGAGI, per germline (reference sequence). V lost 2 bases, J lost 9 bases, and 6 bases stayed unmatched. This CDR3 comprises 15 residues. The CDR3 bases are TGTGCCAGCAGTTACGCAGGGGGCATTAGTTCACCCCTCCACTTT. This sequence encodes CASSYAGGISSPLHF.

There are many counts of this clonotype. This chain links TRBV20-1 with TRBJ1-3; perhaps TRBD1 as D (6 bases). The CDR3 is 13 amino acids. CDR1 DFQATT and CDR2 SNEGSKA come from the germline V gene (reference sequence). Trimming pared 3 bases from V and 2 bases from J, leaving 8 bases between. The CDR3 reads CSARYRAGNTIYF. The CDR3 DNA is TGCAGTGCTAGGTACAGGGCTGGAAACACCATATATTTT.

This clonotype has a count of ten or more. The chain is built from TRBV20-1 and TRBJ2-3; 7 bases are a match to TRBD2. CDR1 is DFQATT, CDR2 SNEGSKA, per germline (reference sequence). The length of the CDR3 is 13 residues. The J segment lost 3 bases and the V segment lost 5 bases, leaving 5 bases of the junction unmatched. The CDR3 sequence: CSAFAGATDTQYF. DNA for the CDR3: TGCAGTGCTTTTGCGGGAGCGACAGATACGCAGTATTTT.

The V call is TRBV28, the J call TRBJ1-5; D might be TRBD1 (6 bases). Germline V lookup: CDR1 MDHEN, CDR2 SYDVKM. Trimming took 4 bases from V and 4 from J, leaving 14 bases between them. The CDR3 totals 15 residues. In nucleotides, the CDR3 is TGTGCCAGCAGTTCAGGGGTCGATATAAATCAGCCCCAGCATTTT. As protein: CASSSGVDINQPQHF.

Many counts were recorded for this clonotype. The V gene is TRBV12-5, the J gene TRBJ1-3, with D unresolved. V shed 5 bases and J shed 7 bases, with 15 bases lying between them. The CDR3 length is 14 residues. From germline, CDR1 is LGHNT and CDR2 FRNRAP. This chain's CDR3 is CASGPSGGRNTIYF. CDR3 coding DNA: TGTGCTAGTGGTCCCTCAGGCGGGCGTAACACCATATATTTT.

This clonotype was detected many times. The V and J genes are TRBV7-2 and TRBJ2-5, with 14 nucleotides matching TRBD2. The germline CDR1 and CDR2 sequences are SGHTA and FQGNSA. V trimming: 5 bases; J trimming: 5 bases; junction bases outside the gene matches: 4. The CDR3 contains 15 residues. The CDR3: CASSLWTSGGETQYF. In DNA, the CDR3 is TGTGCCAGCAGCCTATGGACTAGCGGGGGGGAGACCCAGTACTTC.

Comment on this clonotype: This CDR3 fails to terminate in the conserved phenylalanine or tryptophan, so it likely reflects a read error. The V and J genes are TRBV30 and TRBJ2-2, with a tentative D call TRBD2 (6 bases). Germline CDR1 is GTSNPN and CDR2 is SVGIG (reference sequence). The CDR3 consists of 16 residues. The germline V and J ends were trimmed by 0 bases and 2 bases, with 13 bases remaining between them. The CDR3 bases are TGTGCCTGGAGTGTACTTGGACTACAAAACACCGGGGAGCTGTTTTCT. This sequence encodes CAWSVLGLQNTGELFS.

The chain uses TRBV3-1 and TRBJ1-5; D may be TRBD1 (6 bases). Germline CDR1 reads LGHDT; CDR2 reads YNNKEL (reference sequence). V lost 1 base, J lost 0 bases, and 10 bases lay in between. The CDR3 extends over 16 amino acids. The CDR3 DNA reads TGTGCCAGCAGCCAAGGGACGACAGGTAGCAATCAGCCCCAGCATTTT. It translates to CASSQGTTGSNQPQHF.

In its sample, this clonotype was seen a few times. The V call is TRBV18, the J call TRBJ1-2; D uncertain. V was cut by 6 bases and J by 3 bases, with 14 bases left in between. This CDR3 comprises 14 residues. CDR1 KGHSH and CDR2 LQKENI come from the germline V gene. This CDR3 is CASSQGDTDYGYTF. In DNA, the CDR3 is TGTGCCAGCTCTCAAGGAGACACTGACTATGGCTACACCTTC.

The table lists this clonotype with many counts. The V and J genes are TRBV12-3 or TRBV12-4 and TRBJ2-7; D unresolved. This CDR3 is 13 amino acids long. V was cut by 3 bases and J by 3 bases, with 9 bases left in between. This CDR3 is CASSFKGYYEQYF. CDR3 DNA: TGTGCCAGCAGTTTTAAGGGTTACTACGAGCAGTACTTC.

This clonotype was picked up many times. The V gene is TRBV11-2, the J gene TRBJ2-5; 7 positions agree with TRBD2. Germline lookup yields CDR1 SGHAT and CDR2 FQNNGV. The CDR3 loop spans 15 amino acids. The V segment lost 4 bases and the J segment 5 bases; nucleotides outside the gene matches: 10. The CDR3 region is CASSSSSGVHETQYF. The DNA of the CDR3 is TGTGCCAGCAGCTCCTCTAGCGGAGTGCATGAGACCCAGTACTTC. The whole variable domain, filled in from reference TRBV11-2 and TRBJ2-5, reads EAGVAQSPRYKIIEKRQSVAFWCNPISGHATLYWYQQILGQGPKLLIQFQNNGVVDDSQLPKDRFSAERLKGVDSTLKIQPAKLEDSAVYLCASSSSSGVHETQYFGPGTRLLVL.

In its sample, this clonotype was seen many times. This chain links TRBV10-3 with TRBJ2-7, with 8 bases that match TRBD1. CDR1 and CDR2 (germline): ENHRY, SYGVKD. Trimming cost V 3 bases and J 0 bases; bases outside gene matches: 7. CDR3 length: 16 amino acids. The DNA for the CDR3 is TGTGCCATCAGTGACCCCGGACAGGGCCTCTCCTACGAGCAGTACTTC. Amino acids: CAISDPGQGLSYEQYF.

This clonotype was found many times. The rearrangement joins TRBV2 to TRBJ2-5, with D possibly TRBD1 on 5 matching bases. Germline CDR1 SNHLY, CDR2 FYNNEI. The CDR3 runs 15 residues. Trimming took off 6 bases at V and 1 base at J, with 15 bases between the two ends. DNA of the CDR3: TGTGCCAGCAGCGACCAGGGTCTATCCCAAGAGACCCAGTACTTC. Its translation is CASSDQGLSQETQYF.

V and J are TRBV6-1 and TRBJ2-3; 8 nucleotides align to TRBD2. CDR3 size: 16 residues. V was clipped by 2 bases and J by 2 bases; unmatched bases: 6. Germline CDR1 and CDR2: MNHNS and SASEGT. The CDR3 DNA reads TGTGCCAGCAGTGAACGAGCGGGAGAGCCCACAGATACGCAGTATTTT. Its translation: CASSERAGEPTDTQYF.

This clonotype was observed many times. CDR3 region: CASTSLRGGSYNEQFF. The CDR3 coding sequence is TGTGCCAGCACCTCCCTGAGGGGAGGGTCCTACAATGAGCAGTTCTTC. This chain connects TRBV6-5 to TRBJ2-1, with TRBD2 matching 7 bases. This CDR3 contains 16 residues. V lost 7 bases, J lost 1 base, and 10 bases stayed unmatched. The germline V gene encodes CDR1 MNHEY and CDR2 SVGAGI.

This clonotype was recorded at least ten times. At one of its ends the junction is not consistent with the germline gene, which may arise from a read error. The V call is TRBV6-1, the J call TRBJ2-7, with D uncertain. CDR3 size: 11 residues. CDR1 and CDR2 (germline): MNHNS, SASEGT. Here the CDR3 reads CASSETIGTWF. In DNA form, the CDR3 reads TGTGCCAGCAGTGAAACTATAGGAACGTGGTTC.

This clonotype was detected ten times or more. The J gene is TRBJ2-1, the V gene TRBV27; 12 positions agree with TRBD1. Trimming removed 7 bases from V and 8 bases from J; junction bases left unmatched: 6. The V gene's germline CDR1 is MNHEY and CDR2 SMNVEV (reference sequence). The CDR3 runs 14 residues. As DNA, the CDR3 is TGTGCCAGCACCCCAGGGACAGGGGGCCATGAGCAGTTCTTC. This gives the protein CASTPGTGGHEQFF.

There are many counts of this clonotype. The chain recombines TRBV29-1 with TRBJ2-1; 8 nucleotides match TRBD2. The junction had 6 bases not matched to a gene; V was cut back by 3 bases and J by 5 bases. The germline V gene encodes CDR1 SQVTM and CDR2 ANQGSEA. CDR3 length: 14 residues. This CDR3 reads CSVDGSGNDNEQFF. In DNA, the CDR3 is TGCAGCGTTGATGGTAGCGGGAATGACAATGAGCAGTTCTTC.